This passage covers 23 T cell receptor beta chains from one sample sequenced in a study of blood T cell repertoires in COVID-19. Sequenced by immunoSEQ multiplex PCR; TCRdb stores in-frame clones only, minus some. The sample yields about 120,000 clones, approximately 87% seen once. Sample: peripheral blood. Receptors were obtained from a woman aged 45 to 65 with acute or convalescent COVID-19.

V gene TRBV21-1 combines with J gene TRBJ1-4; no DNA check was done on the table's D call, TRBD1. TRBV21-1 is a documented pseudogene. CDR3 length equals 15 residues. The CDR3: CASSKRQGNHEKLFF. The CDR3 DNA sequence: TGTGCCAGCAGCAAAAGACAGGGGAATCATGAAAAACTGTTTTTT.

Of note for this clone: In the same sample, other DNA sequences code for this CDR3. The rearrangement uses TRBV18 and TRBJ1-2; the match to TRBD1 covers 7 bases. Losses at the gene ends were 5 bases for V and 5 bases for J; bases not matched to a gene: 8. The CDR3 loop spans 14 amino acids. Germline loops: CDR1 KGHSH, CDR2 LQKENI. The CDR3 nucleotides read TGTGCCAGCTCATCCAGACAGGGAGAATATGGCTACACCTTC. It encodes CASSSRQGEYGYTF.

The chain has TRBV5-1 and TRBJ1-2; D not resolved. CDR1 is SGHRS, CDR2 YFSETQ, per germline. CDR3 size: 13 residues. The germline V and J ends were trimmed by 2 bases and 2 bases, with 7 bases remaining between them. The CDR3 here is CASSLRENYGYTF. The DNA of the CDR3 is TGCGCCAGCAGCTTACGGGAAAACTATGGCTACACCTTC.

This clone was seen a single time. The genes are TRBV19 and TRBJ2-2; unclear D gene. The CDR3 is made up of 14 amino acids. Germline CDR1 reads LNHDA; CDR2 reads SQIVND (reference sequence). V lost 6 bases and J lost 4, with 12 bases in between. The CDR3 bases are TGTGCCAGTAGGAACTATGGAAGCACCGGGGAGCTGTTTTTT. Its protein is CASRNYGSTGELFF.

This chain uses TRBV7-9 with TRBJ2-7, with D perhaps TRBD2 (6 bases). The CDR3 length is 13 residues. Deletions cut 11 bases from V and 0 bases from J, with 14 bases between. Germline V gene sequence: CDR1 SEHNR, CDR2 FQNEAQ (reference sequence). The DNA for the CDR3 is TGTGCCGGCGGGGCGTCTAGCTCCTACGAGCAGTACTTC. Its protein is CAGGASSSYEQYF. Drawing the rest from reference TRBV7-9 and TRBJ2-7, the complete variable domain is DTGVSQNPRHKITKRGQNVTFRCDPISEHNRLYWYRQTLGQGPEFLTYFQNEAQLEKSRLLSDRFSAERPKGSFSTLEIQRTEQGDSAMYLCAGGASSSYEQYFGPGTRLTVT.

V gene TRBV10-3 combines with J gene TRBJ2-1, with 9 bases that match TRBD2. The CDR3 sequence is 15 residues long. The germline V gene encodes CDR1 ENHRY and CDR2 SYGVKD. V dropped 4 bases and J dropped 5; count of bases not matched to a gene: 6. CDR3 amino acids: CAISATLAGDNEQFF. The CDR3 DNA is TGTGCCATCAGTGCCACACTAGCGGGTGACAATGAGCAGTTCTTC.

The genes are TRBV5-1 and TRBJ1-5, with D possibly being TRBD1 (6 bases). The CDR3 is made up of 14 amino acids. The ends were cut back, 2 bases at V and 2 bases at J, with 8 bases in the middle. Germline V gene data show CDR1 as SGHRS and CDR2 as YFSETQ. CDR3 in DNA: TGCGCCAGCAGCTTTGAGGGGGGCAATCAGCCCCAGCATTTT. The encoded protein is CASSFEGGNQPQHF.

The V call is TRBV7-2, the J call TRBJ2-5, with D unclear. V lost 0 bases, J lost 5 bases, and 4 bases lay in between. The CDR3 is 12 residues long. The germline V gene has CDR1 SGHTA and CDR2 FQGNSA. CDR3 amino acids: CASSLARETQYF. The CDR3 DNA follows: TGTGCCAGCAGCTTAGCTCGGGAGACCCAGTACTTC.

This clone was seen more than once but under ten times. CDR3 region: CASSLDSSGGRQFF. CDR3 DNA: TGCGCCAGCAGCTTGGATTCTAGCGGGGGAAGGCAGTTCTTC. V and J are TRBV5-1 and TRBJ2-1, with 10 bases that match TRBD2. Per germline, CDR1 SGHRS and CDR2 YFSETQ. V lost 0 bases to trimming and J lost 12 bases; unmatched junction nucleotides: 6. This CDR3 spans 14 amino acids.

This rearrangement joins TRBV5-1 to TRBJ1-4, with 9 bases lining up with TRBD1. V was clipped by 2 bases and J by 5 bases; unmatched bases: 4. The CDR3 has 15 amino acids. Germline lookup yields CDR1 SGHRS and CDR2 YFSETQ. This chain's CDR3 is CASSLGTGKNEKLFF. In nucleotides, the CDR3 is TGCGCCAGCAGCTTAGGGACAGGGAAAAATGAAAAACTGTTTTTT.

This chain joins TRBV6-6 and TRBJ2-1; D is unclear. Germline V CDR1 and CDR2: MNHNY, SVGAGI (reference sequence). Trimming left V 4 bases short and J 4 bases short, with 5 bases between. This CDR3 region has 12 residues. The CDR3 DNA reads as TGTGCCAGCAGTTCCACTTACAATGAGCAGTTCTTC. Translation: CASSSTYNEQFF.

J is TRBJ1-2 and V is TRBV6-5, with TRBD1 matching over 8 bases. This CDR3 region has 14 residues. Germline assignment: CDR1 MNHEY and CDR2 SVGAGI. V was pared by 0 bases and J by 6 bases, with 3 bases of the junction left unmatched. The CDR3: CASSYSDRVDGYTF. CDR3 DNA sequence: TGTGCCAGCAGTTACTCGGACAGGGTCGATGGCTACACCTTC.

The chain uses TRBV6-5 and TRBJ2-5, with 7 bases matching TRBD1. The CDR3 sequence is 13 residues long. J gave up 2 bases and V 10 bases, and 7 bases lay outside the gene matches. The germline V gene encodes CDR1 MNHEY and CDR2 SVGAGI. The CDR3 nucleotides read TGTGCCATCTTAGGACAGGATCAAGAGACCCAGTACTTC. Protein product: CAILGQDQETQYF.

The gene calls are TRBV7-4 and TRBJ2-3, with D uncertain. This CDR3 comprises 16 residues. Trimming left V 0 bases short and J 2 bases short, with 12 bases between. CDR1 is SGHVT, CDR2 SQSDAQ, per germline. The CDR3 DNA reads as TGTGCCAGCAGCTTAGCGGCCCAGCGCCACACAGATACGCAGTATTTT. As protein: CASSLAAQRHTDTQYF.

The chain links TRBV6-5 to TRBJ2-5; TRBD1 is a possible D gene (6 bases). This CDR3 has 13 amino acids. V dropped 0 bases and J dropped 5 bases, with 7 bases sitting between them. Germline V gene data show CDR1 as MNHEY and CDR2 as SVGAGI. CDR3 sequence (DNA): TGTGCCAGCAGTTACTCGGGGGCGGAGACCCAGTACTTC. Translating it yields CASSYSGAETQYF.

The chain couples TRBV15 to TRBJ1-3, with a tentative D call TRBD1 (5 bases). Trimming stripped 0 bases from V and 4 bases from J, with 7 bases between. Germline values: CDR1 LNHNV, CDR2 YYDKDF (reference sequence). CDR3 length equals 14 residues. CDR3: CATSRDRVGNTIYF. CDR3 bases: TGTGCCACCAGCAGAGACAGGGTCGGAAACACCATATATTTT.

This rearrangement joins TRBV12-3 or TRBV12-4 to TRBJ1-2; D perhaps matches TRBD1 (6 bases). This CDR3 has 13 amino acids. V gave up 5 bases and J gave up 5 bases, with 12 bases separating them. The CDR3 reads CASSDEGGYGYTF. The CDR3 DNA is TGTGCCAGCAGTGATGAGGGGGGGTATGGCTACACCTTC.

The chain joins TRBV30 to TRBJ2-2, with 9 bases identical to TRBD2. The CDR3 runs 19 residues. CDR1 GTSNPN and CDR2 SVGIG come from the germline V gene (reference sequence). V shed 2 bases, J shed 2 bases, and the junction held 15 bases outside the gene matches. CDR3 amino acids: CAWSNGVISGGGNTGELFF. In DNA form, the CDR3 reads TGTGCCTGGAGTAATGGGGTTATTAGCGGGGGAGGTAACACCGGGGAGCTGTTTTTT. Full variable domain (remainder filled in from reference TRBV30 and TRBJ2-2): SQTIHQWPATLVQPVGSPLSLECTVEGTSNPNLYWYRQAAGRGLQLLFYSVGIGQISSEVPQNLSASRPQDRQFILSSKKLLLSDSGFYLCAWSNGVISGGGNTGELFFGEGSRLTVL.

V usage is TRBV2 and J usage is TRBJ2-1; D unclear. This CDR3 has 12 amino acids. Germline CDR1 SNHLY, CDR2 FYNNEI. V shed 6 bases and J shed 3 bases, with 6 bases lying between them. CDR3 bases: TGTGCCAGCAGCACTGACTACAATGAGCAGTTCTTC. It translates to CASSTDYNEQFF.

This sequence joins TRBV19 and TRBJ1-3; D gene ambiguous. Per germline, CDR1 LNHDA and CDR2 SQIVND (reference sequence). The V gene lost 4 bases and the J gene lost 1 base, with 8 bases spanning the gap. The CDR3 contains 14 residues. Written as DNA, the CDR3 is TGTGCCAGTAGTACCAGTTTTTCTGGAAACACCATATATTTT. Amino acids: CASSTSFSGNTIYF.

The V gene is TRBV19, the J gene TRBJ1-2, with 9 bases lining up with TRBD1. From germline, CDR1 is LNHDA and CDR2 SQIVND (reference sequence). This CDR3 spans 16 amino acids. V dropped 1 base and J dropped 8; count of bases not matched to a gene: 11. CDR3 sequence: CASSIGKTGGRIGYTF. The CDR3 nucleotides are TGTGCCAGTAGTATAGGGAAGACAGGGGGTCGGATAGGCTACACCTTC.

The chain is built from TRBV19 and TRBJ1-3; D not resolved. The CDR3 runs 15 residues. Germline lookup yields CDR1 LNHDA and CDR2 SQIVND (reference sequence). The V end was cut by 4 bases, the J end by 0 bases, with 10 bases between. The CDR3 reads CASSTGDYSGNTIYF. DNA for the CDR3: TGTGCCAGTAGTACCGGGGATTACTCTGGAAACACCATATATTTT. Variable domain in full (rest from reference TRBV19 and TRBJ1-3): DGGITQSPKYLFRKEGQNVTLSCEQNLNHDAMYWYRQDPGQGLRLIYYSQIVNDFQKGDIAEGYSVSREKKESFPLTVTSAQKNPTAFYLCASSTGDYSGNTIYFGEGSWLTVV.

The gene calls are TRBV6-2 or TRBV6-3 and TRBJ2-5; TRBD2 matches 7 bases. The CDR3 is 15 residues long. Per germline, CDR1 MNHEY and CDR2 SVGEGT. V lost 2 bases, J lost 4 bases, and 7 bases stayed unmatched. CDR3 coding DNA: TGTGCCAGCAGTTACGATGGGCTAGCGGTAGAGACCCAGTACTTC. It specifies CASSYDGLAVETQYF.